A selection of T cell receptor beta chains follows, all from one sample in a study of cytomegalovirus exposure and HLA in healthy donors. Here immunoSEQ multiplex PCR was the method, and the copy in TCRdb shows in-frame clones only, minus some. This table holds about 190,000 clones, around 79% found once. Sample: PBMCs. The receptors shown here come from a woman aged 50 to 60 in good health and CMV-seronegative. The CDR3 runs from the conserved cysteine through the conserved F or W. Each record gives: clone size, D gene, J gene, V gene, CDR3 protein, CDR3 DNA. A D gene is named only where the DNA matches it firmly. Clone size is stated in some rows and not others, as once, few, many or a class when expanded.

>.|TRBD1|TRBJ1-1|TRBV5-1
CASSLDQGAMTEAFF
TGCGCCAGCAGCTTGGATCAGGGGGCGATGACTGAAGCTTTCTTT
>.|.|TRBJ1-2|TRBV28
CASSTGLAYGYTF
TGTGCCAGCAGTACAGGCTTGGCGTATGGCTACACCTTC
>.|TRBD1|TRBJ1-3|TRBV7-2
CASSPGGTGNTIYF
TGTGCCAGCAGCCCAGGGGGGACTGGAAACACCATATATTTT
>once|.|TRBJ2-7|TRBV6-1
CASRARDFPYEQYF
TGTGCCAGCAGGGCGCGGGACTTCCCCTACGAGCAGTACTTC
>.|TRBD2|TRBJ2-3|TRBV9
CASSVGREAGRTDTQYF
TGTGCCAGCAGCGTGGGTAGAGAAGCGGGACGCACAGATACGCAGTATTTT
>.|TRBD1|TRBJ1-1|TRBV11-2
CASSLGGTGTEAFF
TGTGCCAGCAGCTTAGGGGGGACAGGGACTGAAGCTTTCTTT
>.|.|TRBJ1-1|TRBV30
CAWRTQGFTEAFF
TGTGCCTGGAGAACACAGGGTTTCACTGAAGCTTTCTTT
>.|.|TRBJ1-2|TRBV19
CASMDNYFYGYTF
TGTGCCAGTATGGACAACTACTTCTATGGCTACACCTTC
>.|.|TRBJ2-7|TRBV2
CASSKLVYEQYF
TGTGCCAGCAGTAAACTAGTTTACGAGCAGTACTTC
>.|.|TRBJ1-3|TRBV9
CASSVSGDNTGNTIYF
TGTGCCAGCAGCGTAAGTGGCGACAACACTGGAAACACCATATATTTT
>.|TRBD2|TRBJ2-2|TRBV5-1
CASSLLPGGESTGELFF
TGCGCCAGCAGCTTGCTCCCGGGAGGGGAGAGCACCGGGGAGCTGTTTTTT
>.|.|TRBJ1-4|TRBV5-1
CASSLTVGGTGEKLFF
TGCGCCAGCAGCTTGACCGTCGGGGGTACGGGAGAAAAACTGTTTTTT
>.|.|TRBJ1-1|TRBV23-1
CASSQYRSITEAFF
TGCGCCAGCAGTCAGTACCGATCTATAACTGAAGCTTTCTTT
>.|.|TRBJ2-3|TRBV15
CATSREDYVADTQYF
TGTGCCACCAGCAGAGAGGACTATGTAGCAGATACGCAGTATTTT
>.|TRBD2|TRBJ2-1|TRBV7-3
CASSPGGGGINEQFF
TGTGCCAGCAGCCCCGGGGGCGGGGGGATAAATGAGCAGTTCTTC
>.|TRBD2|TRBJ2-1|TRBV13
CASSLRASGVTYNEQFF
TGTGCCAGCAGCTTACGGGCTAGCGGGGTTACCTACAATGAGCAGTTCTTC
>.|.|TRBJ2-7|TRBV27
CASSLSFSSYEQYF
TGTGCCAGCAGTCTCTCTTTTAGCTCCTACGAGCAGTACTTC